The T cell receptor beta chain under discussion was sequenced for a study of T cells in Graves' hyperthyroidism and ophthalmopathy. This clonotype was recorded many times. The CDR3 contains 16 residues. CDR1 and CDR2 (germline): SGHTA, FQGNSA. V trimming: 4 bases; J trimming: 1 base; junction bases outside the gene matches: 5. TCR beta CDR3 sequences were amplified from RNA transcripts. The HTBI primer set drove a first-round RT-PCR of the TCR CDR3. Each CDR3 protein is one row after TCRdb ran MiXCR on the multiplex PCR reads. The table records hundreds of thousands of distinct CDR3 sequences, less than 15% of them present only once.

The sample was blood. The chain uses TRBV7-2 and TRBJ2-2; 8 bases are a match to TRBD1. The TCR originated in a woman younger than 30 with Graves' hyperthyroidism. In nucleotides, the CDR3 is TGTGCCAGCAGCTCTACCGGGACAGGGAACACCGGGGAGCTGTTTTTT. The encoded protein is CASSSTGTGNTGELFF. The variable domain in full, with the rest retrieved from reference TRBV7-2 and TRBJ2-2, is GAGVSQSPSNKVTEKGKDVELRCDPISGHTALYWYRQSLGQGLEFLIYFQGNSAPDKSGLPSDRFSAERTGGSVSTLTIQRTQQEDSAVYLCASSSTGTGNTGELFFGEGSRLTVL.